These T cell receptor beta chains were read from a single sample in a study of T cell responses to AZD1222 COVID-19 vaccine. The method was immunoSEQ multiplex PCR; TCRdb's version includes in-frame clones alone and lacks a portion of them. The repertoire holds approximately 220,000 clones, 93% seen once, with about 1% in the top ten. The sequencing used peripheral blood, collected on day 0 of MenACWY control vaccination. These receptors all come from an adult in good health. CDR3s leave out the opening cysteine and the closing phenylalanine or tryptophan. Fields, in order: V gene, clone size, CDR3 length, J gene, CDR3 protein. Some rows mark clone size as missing; the rest say once, few, many or name a class of expanded clone.

TRBV9	-	14	TRBJ1-5	ASSASPNTGDQPQH
TRBV30	-	13	TRBJ1-5	AWSVPGGRPVAQH
TRBV7-2	-	12	TRBJ1-2	ASSFVWTSMGYT
TRBV7-3	-	12	TRBJ2-5	ASSLTATQETQY
TRBV27	-	12	TRBJ1-1	ASSLSTLRTEAF
TRBV9	-	14	TRBJ2-1	ASSVGGGKLYNEQF
TRBV6-5	-	13	TRBJ1-2	ASSRDRATNYGYT
TRBV4-1	-	12	TRBJ2-1	ASSQVGLAGVYF
TRBV10-2	-	12	TRBJ1-3	ASNGGDSGNTIY
TRBV11-2	-	10	TRBJ2-5	ASSPLQETQY
TRBV7-9	-	11	TRBJ1-3	ASRVGSGNTIY
TRBV6-6	-	10	TRBJ1-1	ASVGVNTEAF
TRBV11-1	-	11	TRBJ1-6	ASSPTVRSPLH
TRBV5-4	-	11	TRBJ1-1	ASSRTGSTEAF
TRBV30	-	13	TRBJ2-1	AWSVETGSVHEQF
TRBV18	-	15	TRBJ1-4	ASSPAGRGTTNEKLF
TRBV12-3/TRBV12-4	-	11	TRBJ2-2	ASRGQYPGELF
TRBV9	-	13	TRBJ2-2	ASSVGAGLVGELF
TRBV5-4	once	11	TRBJ2-7	ASSFSGGVEQY
TRBV10-1	once	11	TRBJ1-5	ASSENGYQPQH
TRBV20-1	-	12	TRBJ2-7	SASLGPPPNEQY
TRBV11-2	-	11	TRBJ2-7	ASSSRLPPEQY
TRBV9	-	14	TRBJ2-3	ASSVGAGGPVDTQY
TRBV25-1	-	15	TRBJ2-3	ASSEYLGTGGTDTQY
TRBV7-8	-	13	TRBJ2-7	ASSLSGQGPYEQY
TRBV12-3/TRBV12-4	-	11	TRBJ1-2	ASSLDNHYGYT
TRBV18	-	11	TRBJ1-2	ASSPMTGEGYT
TRBV28	-	12	TRBJ1-2	ASSLTVANYGYT
TRBV7-8	few	14	TRBJ1-4	ASSLAPGVPNEKLF
TRBV11-2	-	14	TRBJ2-6	ASSRDRGLGANVLT
TRBV14	-	15	TRBJ1-3	ASSQDRSRRSGNTIY
TRBV5-6	-	12	TRBJ1-3	ASSLLSAGNTIY
TRBV9	-	14	TRBJ2-2	ASSVAQTPGTGELF
TRBV3-1/TRBV3-2	once	13	TRBJ2-3	ASSQADRGPPSQY
TRBV9	-	10	TRBJ1-2	ASSPPLGGYT
TRBV19	-	12	TRBJ1-5	ASSVTVLYSPQH
TRBV18	once	13	TRBJ1-4	ASSPPSGVYEKLF
TRBV5-6	-	10	TRBJ1-2	ASSVKQYGYT
TRBV7-3	-	14	TRBJ1-1	ASSLTAPTGGTEAF
TRBV30	-	11	TRBJ1-5	ACDRGPNQPQH
TRBV7-8	-	16	TRBJ1-1	ASSRLVMRQDSNTEAF
TRBV7-6	-	15	TRBJ1-4	ASSPLARKVFDEKLF
TRBV12-3/TRBV12-4	-	11	TRBJ1-6	ASSLLLDSPLH
TRBV6-5	-	11	TRBJ1-4	ASSSTVNEKLF
TRBV2	-	14	TRBJ1-3	ASSALQGRSGNTIY
TRBV4-2	-	14	TRBJ2-7	ASSQEATSGAYEQY
TRBV28	-	9	TRBJ2-7	ASSLRYEQY
TRBV4-2	once	12	TRBJ1-3	ASSQNSLGNTIY
TRBV6-5	-	9	TRBJ1-5	ASSQKQPQH
TRBV24-1	-	13	TRBJ1-2	ATSDATGRDYGYT
TRBV2	-	13	TRBJ1-1	ASIADRAMNTEAF
TRBV7-2	few	12	TRBJ1-5	ASSADSNNQPQH
TRBV7-2	-	14	TRBJ1-1	ASSRDRGRLGTEAF
TRBV6-1	-	11	TRBJ1-4	ASSENGSGKLF
TRBV6-5	-	13	TRBJ1-4	ASRRDRGEGEKLF
TRBV19	-	12	TRBJ2-5	ASSRRTKQETQY
TRBV10-2	-	13	TRBJ2-7	ASSRLAGGPGEQY
TRBV11-2	-	12	TRBJ2-1	ASSLEALANEQF